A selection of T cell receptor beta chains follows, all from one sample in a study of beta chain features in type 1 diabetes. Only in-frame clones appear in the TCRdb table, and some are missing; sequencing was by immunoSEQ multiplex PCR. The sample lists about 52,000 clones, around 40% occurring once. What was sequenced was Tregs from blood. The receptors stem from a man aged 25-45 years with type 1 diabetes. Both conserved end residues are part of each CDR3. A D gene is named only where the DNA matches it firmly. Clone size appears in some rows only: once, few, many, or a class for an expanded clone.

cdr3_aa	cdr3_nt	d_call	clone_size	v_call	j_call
CASSLGTASYNEQFF	TGCGCCAGCAGCTTAGGGACAGCCTCCTACAATGAGCAGTTCTTC	TRBD1	-	TRBV5-1	TRBJ2-1
CASSSYLSDSGAGYEQYF	TGTGCCAGCAGTTCCTACCTCTCGGACAGTGGGGCGGGCTACGAGCAGTACTTC	-	-	TRBV28	TRBJ2-7
CASSPGTSGAYEQYF	TGTGCCAGCAGTCCAGGGACTAGCGGGGCCTACGAGCAGTACTTC	TRBD2	-	TRBV28	TRBJ2-7
CASRLDGRAGNQPQHF	TGTGCCAGCAGGCTTGATGGCAGGGCGGGAAATCAGCCCCAGCATTTT	-	-	TRBV5-5	TRBJ1-5
CAWGRQTEANVLTF	TGTGCCTGGGGGAGGCAAACGGAGGCCAACGTCCTGACTTTC	-	-	TRBV30	TRBJ2-6
CASSSPTSGGAEQYF	TGTGCCAGCTCATCCCCGACTAGCGGGGGGGCCGAGCAGTACTTC	TRBD2	few	TRBV18	TRBJ2-7
CASKEQTRTPGYTF	TGTGCCAGCAAGGAACAGACCCGAACCCCTGGCTACACCTTC	-	few	TRBV28	TRBJ1-2
CAWGGRRGQDTEAFF	TGTGCCTGGGGGGGCCGGAGGGGGCAGGACACTGAAGCTTTCTTT	TRBD1	few	TRBV30	TRBJ1-1
CAWARKETQYF	TGTGCCTGGGCTAGGAAAGAGACCCAGTACTTC	-	-	TRBV30	TRBJ2-5
CASSVGGPSSYEQYF	TGTGCCAGCAGCGTAGGCGGGCCGAGCTCCTACGAGCAGTACTTC	-	few	TRBV9	TRBJ2-7
CASSRDTRTEAFF	TGTGCCAGCAGCCGGGACACCCGAACTGAAGCTTTCTTT	-	-	TRBV2	TRBJ1-1
CASSHSGNTEAFF	TGTGCCAGCAGTCATAGTGGGAACACTGAAGCTTTCTTT	-	-	TRBV25-1	TRBJ1-1
CASRDRRTGANTEAFF	TGTGCCAGCAGAGATAGAAGGACAGGAGCGAACACTGAAGCTTTCTTT	TRBD1	few	TRBV25-1	TRBJ1-1
CASSLTGTSGGGTYNEQFF	TGTGCCAGCAGCTTAACGGGGACTAGCGGGGGAGGCACCTACAATGAGCAGTTCTTC	TRBD2	-	TRBV7-3	TRBJ2-1
CAWSGAGSALNQPQHF	TGTGCCTGGAGTGGCGCGGGGTCCGCTTTAAATCAGCCCCAGCATTTT	-	-	TRBV30	TRBJ1-5
CASSLTGGTLAGELFF	TGTGCCAGCAGTTTGACAGGGGGAACATTGGCCGGGGAGCTGTTTTTT	TRBD1	few	TRBV6-6	TRBJ2-2
CASSRQSSSYEQYF	TGTGCCAGCAGTCGACAGTCGAGCTCCTACGAGCAGTACTTC	-	-	TRBV6-5	TRBJ2-7
CASSYGQGRYEQYF	TGTGCCAGCAGTTACGGACAGGGTCGCTACGAGCAGTACTTC	TRBD1	-	TRBV6-5	TRBJ2-7
CASSRTGTKSTDTQYF	TGTGCCAGCAGCCGGACAGGGACGAAAAGCACAGATACGCAGTATTTT	TRBD1	few	TRBV14	TRBJ2-3
CASSQDWAGWRNEQFF	TGCGCCAGCAGCCAAGATTGGGCGGGGTGGAGGAATGAGCAGTTCTTC	-	-	TRBV5-4	TRBJ2-1
CAISGSAGERQFF	TGTGCCATCAGTGGATCAGCGGGAGAGAGGCAGTTCTTC	TRBD2	-	TRBV10-3	TRBJ2-1
CASSYSGTGYEQYF	TGTGCCAGCAGCTACTCCGGGACAGGGTACGAGCAGTACTTC	TRBD1	few	TRBV11-3	TRBJ2-7